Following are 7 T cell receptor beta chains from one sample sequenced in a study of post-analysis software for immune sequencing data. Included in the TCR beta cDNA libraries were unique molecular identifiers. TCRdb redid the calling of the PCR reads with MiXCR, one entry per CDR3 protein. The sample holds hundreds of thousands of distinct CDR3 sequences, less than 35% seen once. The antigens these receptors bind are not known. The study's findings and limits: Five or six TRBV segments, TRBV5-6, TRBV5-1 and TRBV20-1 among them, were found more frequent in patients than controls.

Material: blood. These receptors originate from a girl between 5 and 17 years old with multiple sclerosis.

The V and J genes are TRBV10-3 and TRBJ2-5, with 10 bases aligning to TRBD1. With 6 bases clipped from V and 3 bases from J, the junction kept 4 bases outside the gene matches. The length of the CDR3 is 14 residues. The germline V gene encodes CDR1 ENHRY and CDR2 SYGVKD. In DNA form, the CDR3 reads TGTGCCATCAGACCAGGACAGGGGGAAGAGACCCAGTACTTC. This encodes CAIRPGQGEETQYF.

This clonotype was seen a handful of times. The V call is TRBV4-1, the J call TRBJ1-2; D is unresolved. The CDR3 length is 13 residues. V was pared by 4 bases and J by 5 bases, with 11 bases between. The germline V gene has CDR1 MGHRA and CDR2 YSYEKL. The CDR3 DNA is TGCGCCAGCAGCCCAACAGAATTTTATGGCTACACCTTC. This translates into CASSPTEFYGYTF.

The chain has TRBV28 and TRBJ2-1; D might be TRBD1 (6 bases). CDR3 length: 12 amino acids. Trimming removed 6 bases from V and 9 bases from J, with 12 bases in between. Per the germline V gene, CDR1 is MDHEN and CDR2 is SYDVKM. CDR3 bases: TGTGCCAGCAGGCCCCAAGGGGGTGAGCAGTTCTTC. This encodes CASRPQGGEQFF.

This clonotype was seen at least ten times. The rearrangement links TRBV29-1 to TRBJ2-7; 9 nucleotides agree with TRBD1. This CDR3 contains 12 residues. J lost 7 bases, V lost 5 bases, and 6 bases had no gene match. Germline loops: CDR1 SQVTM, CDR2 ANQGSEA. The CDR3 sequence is CSVNRGLGEQYF. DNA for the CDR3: TGCAGCGTTAACAGGGGGCTCGGGGAGCAGTACTTC.

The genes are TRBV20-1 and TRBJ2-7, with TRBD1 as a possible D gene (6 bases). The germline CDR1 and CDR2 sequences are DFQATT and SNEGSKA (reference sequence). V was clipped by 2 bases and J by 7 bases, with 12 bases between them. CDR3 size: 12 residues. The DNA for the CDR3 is TGCAGTGCTAGACCCATAGGGGGTGAGCAGTACTTC. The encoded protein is CSARPIGGEQYF.

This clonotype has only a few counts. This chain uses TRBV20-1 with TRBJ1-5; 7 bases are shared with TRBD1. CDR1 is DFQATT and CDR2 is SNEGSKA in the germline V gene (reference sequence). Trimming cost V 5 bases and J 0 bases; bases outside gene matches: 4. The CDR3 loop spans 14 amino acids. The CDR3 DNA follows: TGCAGTGCTGGAGGGACAGATAGCAATCAGCCCCAGCATTTT. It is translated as CSAGGTDSNQPQHF.

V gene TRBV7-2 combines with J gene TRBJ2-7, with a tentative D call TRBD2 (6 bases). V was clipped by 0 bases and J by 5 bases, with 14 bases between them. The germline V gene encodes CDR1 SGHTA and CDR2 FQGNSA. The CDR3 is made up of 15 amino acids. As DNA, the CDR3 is TGTGCCAGCAGCTTAGCGTCCCGGGAGATCAACGAGCAGTACTTC. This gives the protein CASSLASREINEQYF. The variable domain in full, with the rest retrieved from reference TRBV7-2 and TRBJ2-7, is GAGVSQSPSNKVTEKGKDVELRCDPISGHTALYWYRQSLGQGLEFLIYFQGNSAPDKSGLPSDRFSAERTGGSVSTLTIQRTQQEDSAVYLCASSLASREINEQYFGPGTRLTVT.